This T cell receptor beta chain was recovered during a study of esophageal squamous cell carcinoma under preoperative chemotherapy. Study-wide context: Both tumor-infiltrating lymphocytes and peripheral blood T cells had their TCR repertoires profiled.

CDR1 and CDR2 (germline): SGHTA, FQGNSA. V lost 1 base, J lost 6 bases, and 8 bases stayed unmatched. CDR3 length equals 17 residues. Time point indicated: before preoperative PTX-NDP chemotherapy. Whole-study findings and limits: Clonal contraction, more than amplification, hit abundant clones after paclitaxel-nedaplatin.

On this clonotype: What it binds is not known.

TCRdb used MiXCR to reprocess the PCR reads, holding one entry per CDR3 protein. The sample lists about 12,000 distinct CDR3 sequences; roughly half were seen once. This receptor was identified in a human donor with esophageal squamous cell carcinoma. The donor label of this sample is uncertain. The rearrangement links TRBV7-2 to TRBJ2-1; the match to TRBD2 covers 11 bases. Collection took place from a patient given preoperative chemotherapy. CDR3 sequence reads: CASSLDRGTSGLNEQFF. CDR3 DNA: TGTGCCAGCAGCTTAGATCGCGGGACTAGCGGCCTCAATGAGCAGTTCTTC.